Below, 9 T cell receptor beta chains from the same sample are listed, as sequenced in a study of cytotoxic CD8 clonotypes in ibrutinib-treated CLL. Clones were sequenced by immunoSEQ multiplex PCR, and TCRdb holds only the in-frame ones, with some missing. The data hold roughly 200,000 clones, with just over 70% observed a single time. The input for sequencing was PBMCs, taken after 12 months of ibrutinib treatment. The receptor source for this set is a human donor with chronic lymphocytic leukemia.

This clone occurred a few times. This chain links TRBV6-5 with TRBJ1-2; D is undetermined. V was trimmed by 8 bases and J by 6 bases, leaving 13 bases between them. Germline CDR1 and CDR2: MNHEY and SVGAGI. The CDR3 is 12 amino acids. Here the CDR3 DNA reads TGTGCCAGCGGGGAGGGTTTCAATGGCTACACCTTC. Amino acid sequence: CASGEGFNGYTF.

V is TRBV27 and J is TRBJ2-7; 8 bases are shared with TRBD1. CDR1 MNHEY and CDR2 SMNVEV come from the germline V gene (reference sequence). After removal of 9 bases from V and 2 bases from J, the junction contained 3 bases not matched to a gene. The CDR3 covers 12 residues. DNA for the CDR3: TGTGCCAGTGGACAGGGTACCTACGAGCAGTACTTC. Protein sequence: CASGQGTYEQYF.

The chain uses TRBV5-1 and TRBJ2-2; D gene ambiguous. V was clipped by 4 bases and J by 4 bases, with 17 bases between them. CDR1 is SGHRS, CDR2 YFSETQ, per germline. The CDR3 is 16 amino acids. This CDR3 is CASSGPGRVGTGELFF. The CDR3 DNA reads as TGCGCCAGCAGCGGGCCCGGAAGAGTGGGCACCGGGGAGCTGTTTTTT.

This clone occurred a few times. The chain recombines TRBV6-5 with TRBJ1-3, with D possibly being TRBD1 (5 bases). V was clipped by 2 bases and J by 0 bases, with 11 bases between them. This CDR3 region has 16 residues. Germline CDR1 is MNHEY and CDR2 is SVGAGI. This CDR3 reads CASSYGDGFSGNTIYF. In DNA, the CDR3 is TGTGCCAGCAGTTACGGGGACGGTTTCTCTGGAAACACCATATATTTT.

The genes are TRBV6-5 and TRBJ1-1; D perhaps matches TRBD1 (5 bases). CDR1 is MNHEY and CDR2 is SVGAGI in the germline V gene. The CDR3 spans 14 residues. V shed 6 bases and J shed 7 bases, with 18 bases lying between them. The CDR3 DNA reads TGTGCCAGCAGCCCATCAAATGGCGGGGGTGAAGCTTTCTTT. Protein: CASSPSNGGGEAFF.

For the CDR3, the DNA is TGCGCCAGCAGCCAAGAAGTGAGGGTGGGGGGCAATCAGCCCCAGCATTTT. This sequence encodes CASSQEVRVGGNQPQHF. The chain recombines TRBV4-1 with TRBJ1-5, with D tentatively TRBD1 (5 bases). Germline loops: CDR1 MGHRA, CDR2 YSYEKL. CDR3 size: 17 residues. Between the trimmed V and J ends, which lost 0 bases and 2 bases, there was a span of 14 bases.

V is TRBV6-5 and J is TRBJ1-1; D possibly corresponds to TRBD1 (6 bases). With 3 bases removed from V and 1 base from J, the gap between germline ends came to 12 bases. From germline, CDR1 is MNHEY and CDR2 SVGAGI. The CDR3 is made up of 15 amino acids. CDR3 protein: CASSYYRTANTEAFF. CDR3 coding DNA: TGTGCCAGCAGTTATTACCGGACAGCGAACACTGAAGCTTTCTTT.

This chain connects TRBV12-2 to TRBJ1-1. TRBV12-2 is labeled a pseudogene. This CDR3 contains 13 residues. Written as DNA, the CDR3 is TGTGCAAGTCGCTTAGCCGGGAACACTGAAGCTTTCTTT. Translating it yields CASRLAGNTEAFF.

The chain joins TRBV7-2 to TRBJ1-1; 7 bases align to TRBD1. The CDR3 sequence is 15 residues long. The ends lost 3 bases at V and 6 bases at J; junction bases unmatched: 10. CDR1 and CDR2 (germline): SGHTA, FQGNSA. The CDR3 spells CASSFRQGRDPEAFF. The CDR3 nucleotides read TGTGCCAGCAGCTTTCGACAGGGTAGGGATCCTGAAGCTTTCTTT.